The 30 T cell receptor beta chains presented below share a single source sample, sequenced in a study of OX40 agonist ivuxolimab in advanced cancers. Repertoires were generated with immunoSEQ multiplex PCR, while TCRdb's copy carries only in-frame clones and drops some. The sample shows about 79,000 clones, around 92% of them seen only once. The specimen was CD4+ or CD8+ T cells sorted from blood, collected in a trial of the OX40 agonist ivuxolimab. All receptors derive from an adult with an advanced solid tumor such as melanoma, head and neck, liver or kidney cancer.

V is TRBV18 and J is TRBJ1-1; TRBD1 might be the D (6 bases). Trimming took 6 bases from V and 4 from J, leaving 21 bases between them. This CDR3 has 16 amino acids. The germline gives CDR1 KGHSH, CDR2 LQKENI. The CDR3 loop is CASSPYNQGGGTEAFF. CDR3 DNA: TGTGCCAGCTCTCCATATAACCAGGGAGGGGGCACTGAAGCTTTCTTT.

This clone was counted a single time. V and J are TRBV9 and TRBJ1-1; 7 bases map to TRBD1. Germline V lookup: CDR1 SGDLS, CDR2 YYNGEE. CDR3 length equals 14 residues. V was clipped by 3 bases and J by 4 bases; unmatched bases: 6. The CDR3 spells CASSAQGGGTEAFF. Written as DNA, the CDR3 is TGTGCCAGCAGCGCCCAGGGGGGAGGCACTGAAGCTTTCTTT.

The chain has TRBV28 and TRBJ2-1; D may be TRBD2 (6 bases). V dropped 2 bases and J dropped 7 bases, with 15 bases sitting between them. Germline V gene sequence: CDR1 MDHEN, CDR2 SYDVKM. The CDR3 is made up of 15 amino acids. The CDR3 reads CASSLISGDGNEQFF. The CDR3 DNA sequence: TGTGCCAGCAGTTTAATTTCGGGAGACGGGAATGAGCAGTTCTTC.

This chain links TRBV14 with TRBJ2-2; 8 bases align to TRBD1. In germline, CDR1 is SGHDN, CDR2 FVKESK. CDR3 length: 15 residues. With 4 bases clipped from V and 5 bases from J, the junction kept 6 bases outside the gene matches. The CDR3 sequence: CASSRTGRDTGELFF. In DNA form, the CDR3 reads TGTGCCAGCAGCCGGACAGGGCGCGATACCGGGGAGCTGTTTTTT.

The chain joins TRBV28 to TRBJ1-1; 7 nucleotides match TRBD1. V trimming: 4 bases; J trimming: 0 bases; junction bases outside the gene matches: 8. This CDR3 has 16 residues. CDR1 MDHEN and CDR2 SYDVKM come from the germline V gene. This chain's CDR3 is CASSSGTANMNTEAFF. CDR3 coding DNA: TGTGCCAGCAGTTCCGGGACAGCAAATATGAACACTGAAGCTTTCTTT.

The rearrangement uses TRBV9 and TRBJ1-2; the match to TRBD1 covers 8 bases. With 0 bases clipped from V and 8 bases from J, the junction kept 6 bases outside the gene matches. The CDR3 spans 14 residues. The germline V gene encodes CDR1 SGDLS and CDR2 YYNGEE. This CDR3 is CASSVAQGASGYTF. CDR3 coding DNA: TGTGCCAGCAGCGTAGCGCAGGGGGCGAGCGGCTACACCTTC.

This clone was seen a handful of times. The CDR3 DNA reads as TGTGCCAGCAGCTTAGGACAGGGGGGACACCACGAGCAGTACTTC. Amino acids: CASSLGQGGHHEQYF. The rearrangement uses TRBV11-3 and TRBJ2-7; 9 nucleotides line up with TRBD1. V was pared by 1 base and J by 5 bases, with 6 bases of the junction left unmatched. CDR1 is SGHNT and CDR2 is YENEEA in the germline V gene. The CDR3 contains 15 residues.

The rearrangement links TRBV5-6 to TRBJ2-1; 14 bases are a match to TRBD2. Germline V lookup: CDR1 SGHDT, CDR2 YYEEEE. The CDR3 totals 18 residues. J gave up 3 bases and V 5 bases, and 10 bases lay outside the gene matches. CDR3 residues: CASSRPGLAGEIYNEQFF. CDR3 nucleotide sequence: TGTGCCAGCAGTAGACCGGGACTAGCGGGAGAGATCTACAATGAGCAGTTCTTC.

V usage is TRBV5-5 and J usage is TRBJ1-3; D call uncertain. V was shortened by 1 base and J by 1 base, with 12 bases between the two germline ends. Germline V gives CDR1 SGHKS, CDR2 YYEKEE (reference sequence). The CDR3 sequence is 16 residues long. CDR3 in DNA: TGTGCCAGCAGCTTGAGGTGGGCAGCATCTGGAAACACCATATATTTT. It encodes CASSLRWAASGNTIYF.

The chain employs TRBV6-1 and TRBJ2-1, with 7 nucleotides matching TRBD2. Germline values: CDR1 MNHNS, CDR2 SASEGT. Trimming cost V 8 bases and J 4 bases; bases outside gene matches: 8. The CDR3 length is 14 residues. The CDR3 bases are TGTGCCAGCTCAGCGGGACCGGTGTACAATGAGCAGTTCTTC. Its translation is CASSAGPVYNEQFF.

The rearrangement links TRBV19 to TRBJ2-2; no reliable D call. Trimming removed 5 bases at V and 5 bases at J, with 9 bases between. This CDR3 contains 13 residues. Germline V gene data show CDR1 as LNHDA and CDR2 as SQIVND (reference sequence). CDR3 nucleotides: TGTGCCAGTAGTTCCCCCTCTACCGGGGAGCTGTTTTTT. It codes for CASSSPSTGELFF.

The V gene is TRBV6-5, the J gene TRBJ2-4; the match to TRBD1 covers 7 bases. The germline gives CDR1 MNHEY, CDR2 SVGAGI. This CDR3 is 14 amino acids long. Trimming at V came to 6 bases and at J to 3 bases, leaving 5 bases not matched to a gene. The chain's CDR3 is CASSSDRVKNIQYF. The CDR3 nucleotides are TGTGCCAGCAGCTCTGACAGGGTCAAAAACATTCAGTACTTC.

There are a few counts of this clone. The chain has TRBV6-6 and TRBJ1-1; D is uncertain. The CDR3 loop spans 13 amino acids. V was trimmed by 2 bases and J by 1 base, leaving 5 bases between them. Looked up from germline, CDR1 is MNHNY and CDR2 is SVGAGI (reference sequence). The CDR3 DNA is TGTGCCAGCAGTTACGAGCAGAACACTGAAGCTTTCTTT. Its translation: CASSYEQNTEAFF.

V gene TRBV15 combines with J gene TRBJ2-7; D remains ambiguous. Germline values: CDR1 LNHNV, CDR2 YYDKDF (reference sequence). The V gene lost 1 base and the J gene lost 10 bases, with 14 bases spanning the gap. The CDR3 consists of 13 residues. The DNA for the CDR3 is TGTGCCACCAGCAGAGTGGACCGGAAAAATCAGTACTTC. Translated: CATSRVDRKNQYF.

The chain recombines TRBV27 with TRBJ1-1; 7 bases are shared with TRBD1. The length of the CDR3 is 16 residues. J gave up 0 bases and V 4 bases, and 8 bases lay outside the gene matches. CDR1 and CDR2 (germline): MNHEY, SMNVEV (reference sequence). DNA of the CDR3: TGTGCCAGCAGTTCCAACAGGGGTTCTTTGAACACTGAAGCTTTCTTT. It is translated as CASSSNRGSLNTEAFF.

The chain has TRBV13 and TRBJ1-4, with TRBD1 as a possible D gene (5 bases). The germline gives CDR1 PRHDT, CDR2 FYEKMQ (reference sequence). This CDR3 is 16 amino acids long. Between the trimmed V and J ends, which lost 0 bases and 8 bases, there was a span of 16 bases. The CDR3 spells CASSLGQRGEGEKLFF. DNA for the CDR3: TGTGCCAGCAGCTTAGGCCAGAGAGGGGAGGGGGAAAAACTGTTTTTT. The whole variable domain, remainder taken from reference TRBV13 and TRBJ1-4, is AAGVIQSPRHLIKEKRETATLKCYPIPRHDTVYWYQQGPGQDPQFLISFYEKMQSDKGSIPDRFSAQQFSDYHSELNMSSLELGDSALYFCASSLGQRGEGEKLFFGSGTQLSVL.

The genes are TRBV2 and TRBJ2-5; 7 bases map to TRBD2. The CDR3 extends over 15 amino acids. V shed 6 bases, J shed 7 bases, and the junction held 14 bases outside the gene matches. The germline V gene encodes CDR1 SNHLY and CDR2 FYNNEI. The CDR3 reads CASSAVGRELVTQYF. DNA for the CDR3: TGTGCCAGCAGCGCAGTGGGGCGGGAGTTGGTGACCCAGTACTTC.

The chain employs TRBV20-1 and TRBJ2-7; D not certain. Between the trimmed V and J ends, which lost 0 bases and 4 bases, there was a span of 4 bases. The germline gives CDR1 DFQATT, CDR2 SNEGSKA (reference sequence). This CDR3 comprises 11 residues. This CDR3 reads CSARDGYEQYF. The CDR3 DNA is TGCAGTGCTAGAGATGGGTACGAGCAGTACTTC.

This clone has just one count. The CDR3 sequence: CASSSEGARTQYF. The CDR3 DNA follows: TGTGCCAGCAGCTCCGAGGGGGCGCGGACGCAGTATTTT. This chain links TRBV7-2 with TRBJ2-3; 7 positions match TRBD1. The CDR3 covers 13 residues. Losses at the gene ends were 4 bases for V and 9 bases for J; bases not matched to a gene: 7. From germline, CDR1 is SGHTA and CDR2 FQGNSA.

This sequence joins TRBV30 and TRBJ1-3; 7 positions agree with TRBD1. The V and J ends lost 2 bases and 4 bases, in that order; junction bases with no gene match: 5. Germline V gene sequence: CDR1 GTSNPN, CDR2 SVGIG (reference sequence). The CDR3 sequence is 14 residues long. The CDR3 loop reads CAWSQTGAGNTIYF. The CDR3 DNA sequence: TGTGCCTGGAGTCAAACAGGGGCAGGAAACACCATATATTTT. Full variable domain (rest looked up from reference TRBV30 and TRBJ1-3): SQTIHQWPATLVQPVGSPLSLECTVEGTSNPNLYWYRQAAGRGLQLLFYSVGIGQISSEVPQNLSASRPQDRQFILSSKKLLLSDSGFYLCAWSQTGAGNTIYFGEGSWLTVV.

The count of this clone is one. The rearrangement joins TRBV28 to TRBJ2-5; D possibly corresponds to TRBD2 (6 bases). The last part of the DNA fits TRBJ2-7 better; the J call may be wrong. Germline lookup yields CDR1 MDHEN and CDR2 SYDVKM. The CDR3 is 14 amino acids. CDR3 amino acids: CASSLPDGGYEQYF. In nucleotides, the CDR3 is TGTGCCAGCAGTTTACCTGACGGGGGTTACGAGCAGTACTTC.

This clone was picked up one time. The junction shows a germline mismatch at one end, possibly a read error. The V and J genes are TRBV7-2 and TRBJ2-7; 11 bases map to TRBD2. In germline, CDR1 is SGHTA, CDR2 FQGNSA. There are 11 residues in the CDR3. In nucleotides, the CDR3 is TGTGCCAGCAGTCAGACTAGCGGGACGTCCTTC. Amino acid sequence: CASSQTSGTSF. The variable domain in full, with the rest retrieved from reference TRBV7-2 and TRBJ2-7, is GAGVSQSPSNKVTEKGKDVELRCDPISGHTALYWYRQSLGQGLEFLIYFQGNSAPDKSGLPSDRFSAERTGGSVSTLTIQRTQQEDSAVYLCASSQTSGTSFGPGTRLTVT.

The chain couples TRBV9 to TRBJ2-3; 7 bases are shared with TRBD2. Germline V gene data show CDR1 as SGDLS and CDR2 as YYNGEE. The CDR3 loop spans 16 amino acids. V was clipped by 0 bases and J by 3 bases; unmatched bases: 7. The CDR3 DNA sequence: TGTGCCAGCAGCGTAGCTGGGGGAGGGCCAACAGATACGCAGTATTTT. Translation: CASSVAGGGPTDTQYF.

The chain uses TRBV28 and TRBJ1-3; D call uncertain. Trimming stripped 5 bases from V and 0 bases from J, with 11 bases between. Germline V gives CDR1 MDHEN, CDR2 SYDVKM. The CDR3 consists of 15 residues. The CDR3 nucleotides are TGTGCCAGCAGTCCCTCATCGAGCTCTGGAAACACCATATATTTT. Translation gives CASSPSSSSGNTIYF.

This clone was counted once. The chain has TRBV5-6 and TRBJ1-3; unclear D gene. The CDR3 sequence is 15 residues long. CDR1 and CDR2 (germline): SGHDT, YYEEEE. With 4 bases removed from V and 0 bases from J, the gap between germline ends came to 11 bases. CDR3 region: CASSRKGDSGNTIYF. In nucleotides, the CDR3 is TGTGCCAGCAGCCGTAAAGGAGACTCTGGAAACACCATATATTTT.

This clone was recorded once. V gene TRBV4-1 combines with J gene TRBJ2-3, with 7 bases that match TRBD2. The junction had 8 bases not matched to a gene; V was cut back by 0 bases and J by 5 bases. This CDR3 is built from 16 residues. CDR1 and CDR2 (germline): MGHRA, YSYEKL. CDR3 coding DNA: TGCGCCAGCAGCCAAGATCCTTTGGGGAGGGGAGATACGCAGTATTTT. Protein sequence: CASSQDPLGRGDTQYF.

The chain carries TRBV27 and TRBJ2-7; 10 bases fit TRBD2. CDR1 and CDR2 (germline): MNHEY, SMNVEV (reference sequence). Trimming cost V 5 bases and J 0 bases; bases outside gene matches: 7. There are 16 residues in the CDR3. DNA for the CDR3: TGTGCCAGCAGTCCCGGGACTAGCGTGAGCTCCTACGAGCAGTACTTC. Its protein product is CASSPGTSVSSYEQYF.

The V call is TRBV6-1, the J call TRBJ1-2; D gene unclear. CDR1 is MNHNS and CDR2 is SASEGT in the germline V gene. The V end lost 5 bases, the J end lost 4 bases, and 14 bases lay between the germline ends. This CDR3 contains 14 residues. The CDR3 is CASSSTKKGYGYTF. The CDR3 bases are TGTGCCAGCAGTTCGACAAAGAAGGGCTATGGCTACACCTTC.

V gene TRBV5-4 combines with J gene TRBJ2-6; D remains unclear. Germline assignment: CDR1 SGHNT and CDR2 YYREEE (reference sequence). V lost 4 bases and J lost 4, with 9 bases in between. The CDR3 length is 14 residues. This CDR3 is CASSAPRGANVLTF. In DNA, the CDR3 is TGTGCCAGCAGCGCACCTAGGGGGGCCAACGTCCTGACTTTC.

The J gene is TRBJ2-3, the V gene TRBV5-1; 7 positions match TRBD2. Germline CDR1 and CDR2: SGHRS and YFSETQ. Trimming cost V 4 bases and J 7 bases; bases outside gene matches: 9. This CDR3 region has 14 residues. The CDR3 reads CASSPDQGGYTQYF. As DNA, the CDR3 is TGCGCCAGCAGCCCGGACCAGGGAGGGTATACGCAGTATTTT.